A selection of T cell receptor beta chains follows, all from one sample in a study of shared T cell receptors in the human thymus. Sequencing used immunoSEQ multiplex PCR; TCRdb keeps in-frame clones, though not all of them. Of just under 550,000 clones in the sample, around 78% were seen once. These data were likewise used in another study, on human thymus T cells.

The specimen sequenced was thymocytes. The origin of the receptors is a boy under two years old with a congenital heart defect. Both conserved end residues are part of each CDR3. D genes are given only for firm matches. Rows may omit the clone size; those that give it use once, few, many or a size class.

V gene	CDR3 length	clone size	J gene	D gene	CDR3 DNA	CDR3 protein
TRBV27	17	.	TRBJ1-3	.	TGTGCCAGCAGTTTACGCGGCAGCATAGACTCTGGAAACACCATATATTTT	CASSLRGSIDSGNTIYF
TRBV10-1	15	.	TRBJ1-4	TRBD1	TGCGCCAGCAGTGAAGCAGGGGGGCGTGATGAAAAACTGTTTTTT	CASSEAGGRDEKLFF
TRBV7-8	15	.	TRBJ2-1	.	TGTGCCAGCAGCTTAGTAGCCCCACCCCCGAGGGAGCAGTTCTTC	CASSLVAPPPREQFF
TRBV28	16	.	TRBJ2-7	TRBD2	TGTGCCAGCAGTTTCCCCAAAGAGCGGGAGTTCAGGGAGCAGTACTTC	CASSFPKEREFREQYF
TRBV18	15	.	TRBJ2-7	TRBD1	TGTGCCAGCTCACCGGGACAGGGGGGCCCAAGAGAGCAGTACTTC	CASSPGQGGPREQYF
TRBV25-1	13	.	TRBJ1-1	.	TGTGCCAGCAGTGAATTCTCGAACACTGAAGCTTTCTTT	CASSEFSNTEAFF
TRBV28	13	.	TRBJ1-5	.	TGTGCCAGCAGACAGGGTTTCGATCAGCCCCAGCATTTT	CASRQGFDQPQHF
TRBV5-4	12	.	TRBJ2-1	.	TGTGCCAGCAGATTCGGGAGTAGTGAGCAGTTCTTC	CASRFGSSEQFF
TRBV6-5	15	.	TRBJ2-7	TRBD1	TGTGCCAGCAGCCGCCGGGACAGGGGCTCCCACGAGCAGTACTTC	CASSRRDRGSHEQYF
TRBV5-1	19	.	TRBJ2-6	.	TGCGCCAGCAGGGGCCCCCCAGGGGCGAACTTCTCTGGGGCCAACGTCCTGACTTTC	CASRGPPGANFSGANVLTF
TRBV18	15	.	TRBJ1-2	.	TGTGCCAGCTCACCCGGACAGCAACGTGGCTATGGCTACACCTTC	CASSPGQQRGYGYTF
TRBV14	13	.	TRBJ1-2	.	TGTGCCAGCAGCCCCGGGTCCTCGGGGGGCTACACCTTC	CASSPGSSGGYTF
TRBV7-9	14	.	TRBJ1-1	.	TGTGCCAGCAGCTTAGACAGTCAGAACACTGAAGCTTTCTTT	CASSLDSQNTEAFF
TRBV11-2	15	.	TRBJ2-7	.	TGTGCCAGCAGCCCCAGCAGAGCGGGGAGGGGGGAGCAGTACTTC	CASSPSRAGRGEQYF
TRBV4-3	19	.	TRBJ1-5	.	TGCGCCAGCAGCCAAGACCACCTAGACAGGATTAGGAGCAATCAGCCCCAGCATTTT	CASSQDHLDRIRSNQPQHF
TRBV11-3	18	.	TRBJ2-7	TRBD1	TGTGCCAGCAGCTTAATAGGGACAGCCCACGCGGTTTCCTACGAGCAGTACTTC	CASSLIGTAHAVSYEQYF
TRBV4-1	15	once	TRBJ2-7	.	TGCGCCAGCAGCCAAGATCTAAGTAGGAGCGACGAGCAGTACTTC	CASSQDLSRSDEQYF
TRBV15	17	.	TRBJ1-3	TRBD1	TGTGCCACCAGCAGGGCCTGGGGGCAGGGGGCTGGAAACACCATATATTTT	CATSRAWGQGAGNTIYF
TRBV6-5	15	.	TRBJ2-2	.	TGTGCCAGCAGCGACTATCGTAGTGCACACGGGGAGCTGTTTTTT	CASSDYRSAHGELFF
TRBV27	16	.	TRBJ1-1	TRBD1	TGTGCCAGCAGTCCCTACAGGACAGGGGGCAACACTGAAGCTTTCTTT	CASSPYRTGGNTEAFF
TRBV5-1	16	.	TRBJ1-1	.	TGCGCCAGCAGCTTGGTAAGGCAGGGGAAGAACACTGAAGCTTTCTTT	CASSLVRQGKNTEAFF
TRBV15	17	.	TRBJ1-5	.	TGTGCCACCAGCAGAGACCTTGGCCAGGGGCCCAATCAGCCCCAGCATTTT	CATSRDLGQGPNQPQHF
TRBV28	15	.	TRBJ2-7	.	TGTGCCAGCAGTGGGGCCCGGAAAGCGTCCTACGAGCAGTACTTC	CASSGARKASYEQYF
TRBV7-9	12	.	TRBJ1-1	.	TGTGCCTTCGGCGGGCCGGACACTGAAGCTTTCTTT	CAFGGPDTEAFF
TRBV5-4	16	once	TRBJ2-1	TRBD1	TGTGCCAGCAGCTTGGTGACAGGGCGGGCCTACAATGAGCAGTTCTTC	CASSLVTGRAYNEQFF
TRBV7-2	15	.	TRBJ2-7	.	TGTGCCAGCAGCCCTCCGAGGGCCACGCGAGGCGAGCAGTACTTC	CASSPPRATRGEQYF
TRBV9	16	.	TRBJ2-2	TRBD2	TGTGCCAGCAGCGGAGGACTAGCGGGAGAGACCGGGGAGCTGTTTTTT	CASSGGLAGETGELFF
TRBV5-1	15	.	TRBJ2-4	TRBD2	TGCGCCAGCAGCTTGGCCGGGGAGGGCAAAAACATTCAGTACTTC	CASSLAGEGKNIQYF
TRBV30	15	.	TRBJ1-5	.	TGTGCCTGGGGTACCGTATGCGGACACCGTCAGCCCCAGCATTTT	CAWGTVCGHRQPQHF
TRBV30	14	.	TRBJ2-7	TRBD2	TGTGCCTGGAGTGGAGTAGCGGGGAAAGACGAGCAGTACTTC	CAWSGVAGKDEQYF
TRBV25-1	16	.	TRBJ2-3	TRBD2	TGTGCCAGCAGTGAGTCAGGAGTAGCGGGAGCAGATACGCAGTATTTT	CASSESGVAGADTQYF
TRBV4-3	13	.	TRBJ2-3	.	TGCGCCAGCAGCATCAAAAATGCGGATACGCAGTATTTT	CASSIKNADTQYF
TRBV28	17	.	TRBJ1-3	.	TGTGCCAGCAGTTTGGACGCGGGGGGAGTCTCTGGAAACACCATATATTTT	CASSLDAGGVSGNTIYF
TRBV29-1	15	.	TRBJ2-1	TRBD2	TGCAGCCCATATGGGGCTAGCGGAATTTACAATGAGCAGTTCTTC	CSPYGASGIYNEQFF
TRBV28	14	.	TRBJ2-1	TRBD2	TGTGCCACCCGGCGGGGACCCCGGGGGGATGAGCAGTTCTTC	CATRRGPRGDEQFF
TRBV19	14	.	TRBJ2-1	.	TGTGCCAGTAGTATAAGAGGTCTCTACAATGAGCAGTTCTTC	CASSIRGLYNEQFF